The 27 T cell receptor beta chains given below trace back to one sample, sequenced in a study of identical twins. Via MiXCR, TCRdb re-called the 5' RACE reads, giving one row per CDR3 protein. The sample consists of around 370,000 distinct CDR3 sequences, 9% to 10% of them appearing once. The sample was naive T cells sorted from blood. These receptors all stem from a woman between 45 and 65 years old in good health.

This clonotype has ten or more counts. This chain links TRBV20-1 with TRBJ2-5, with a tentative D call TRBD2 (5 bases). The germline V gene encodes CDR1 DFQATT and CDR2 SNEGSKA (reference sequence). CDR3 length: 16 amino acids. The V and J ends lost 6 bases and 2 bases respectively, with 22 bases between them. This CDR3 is CSATDPKKTIQETQYF. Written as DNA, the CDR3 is TGCAGTGCCACAGACCCGAAAAAGACTATACAAGAGACCCAGTACTTC.

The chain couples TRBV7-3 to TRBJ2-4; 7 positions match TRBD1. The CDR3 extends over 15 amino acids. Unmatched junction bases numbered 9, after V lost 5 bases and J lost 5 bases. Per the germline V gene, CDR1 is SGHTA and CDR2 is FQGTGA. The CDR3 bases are TGTGCCAGCAGCAAAATAGGGGGCCGGGAAAACATTCAGTACTTC. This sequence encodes CASSKIGGRENIQYF. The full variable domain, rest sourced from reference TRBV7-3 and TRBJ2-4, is GAGVSQTPSNKVTEKGKYVELRCDPISGHTALYWYRQSLGQGPEFLIYFQGTGAADDSGLPNDRFFAVRPEGSVSTLKIQRTERGDSAVYLCASSKIGGRENIQYFGAGTRLSVL.

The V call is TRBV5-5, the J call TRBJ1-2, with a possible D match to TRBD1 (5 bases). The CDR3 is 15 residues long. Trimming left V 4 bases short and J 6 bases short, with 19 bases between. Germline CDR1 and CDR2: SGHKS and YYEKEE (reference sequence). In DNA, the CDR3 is TGTGCCAGCAGCCGGTGGACACGCAAGGAGGATGGCTACACCTTC. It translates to CASSRWTRKEDGYTF.

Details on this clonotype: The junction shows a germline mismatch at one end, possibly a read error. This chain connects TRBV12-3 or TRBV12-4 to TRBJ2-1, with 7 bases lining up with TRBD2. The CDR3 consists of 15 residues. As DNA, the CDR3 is TGTGCCAGCAGTTTAGCGCTGGGGGGAGGGATTGAGCGGTTCTTC. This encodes CASSLALGGGIERFF.

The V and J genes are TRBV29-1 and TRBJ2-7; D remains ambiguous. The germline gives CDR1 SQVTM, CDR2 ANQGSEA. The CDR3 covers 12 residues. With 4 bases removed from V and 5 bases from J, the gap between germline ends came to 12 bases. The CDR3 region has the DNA TGCAGCGTTGCTCTGTCAGCGCACGAGCAGTACTTC. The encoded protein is CSVALSAHEQYF.

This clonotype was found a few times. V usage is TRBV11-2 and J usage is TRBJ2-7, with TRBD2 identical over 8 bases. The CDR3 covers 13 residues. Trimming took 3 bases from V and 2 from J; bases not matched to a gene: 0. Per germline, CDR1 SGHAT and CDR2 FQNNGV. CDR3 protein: CASSLRGAYEQYF. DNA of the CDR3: TGTGCCAGCAGCTTGCGGGGGGCCTACGAGCAGTACTTC. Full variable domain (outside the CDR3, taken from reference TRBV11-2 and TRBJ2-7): EAGVAQSPRYKIIEKRQSVAFWCNPISGHATLYWYQQILGQGPKLLIQFQNNGVVDDSQLPKDRFSAERLKGVDSTLKIQPAKLEDSAVYLCASSLRGAYEQYFGPGTRLTVT.

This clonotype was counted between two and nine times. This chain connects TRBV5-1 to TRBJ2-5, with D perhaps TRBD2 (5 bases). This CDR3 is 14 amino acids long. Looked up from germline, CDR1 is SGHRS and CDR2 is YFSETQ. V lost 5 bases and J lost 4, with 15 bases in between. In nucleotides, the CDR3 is TGCGCCAGCAGGGATACTAGTGCGGGAGAGACCCAGTACTTC. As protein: CASRDTSAGETQYF.

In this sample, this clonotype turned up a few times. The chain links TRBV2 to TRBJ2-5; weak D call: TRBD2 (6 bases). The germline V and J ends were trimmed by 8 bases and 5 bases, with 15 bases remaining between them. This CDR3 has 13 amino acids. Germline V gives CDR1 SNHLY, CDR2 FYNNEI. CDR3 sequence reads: CASRGGRLETQYF. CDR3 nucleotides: TGTGCCAGCCGAGGAGGGAGGTTGGAGACCCAGTACTTC.

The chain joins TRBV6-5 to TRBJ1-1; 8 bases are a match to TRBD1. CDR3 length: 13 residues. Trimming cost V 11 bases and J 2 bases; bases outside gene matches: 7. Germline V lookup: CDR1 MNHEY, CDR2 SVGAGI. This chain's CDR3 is CASEGQANTEAFF. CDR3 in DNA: TGTGCCTCCGAGGGACAGGCTAACACTGAAGCTTTCTTT.

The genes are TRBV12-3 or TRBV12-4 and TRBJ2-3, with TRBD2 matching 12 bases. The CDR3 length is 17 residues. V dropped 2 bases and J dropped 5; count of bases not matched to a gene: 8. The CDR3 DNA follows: TGTGCCAGCAGTTTACCGCTAGCGGGAGGGCCTGAAGATACGCAGTATTTT. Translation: CASSLPLAGGPEDTQYF.

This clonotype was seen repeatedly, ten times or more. This CDR3 is CSARGQAYEQYF. As DNA, the CDR3 is TGCAGTGCTAGGGGACAGGCCTACGAGCAGTACTTC. V and J are TRBV20-1 and TRBJ2-7; 8 positions agree with TRBD1. CDR1 and CDR2 from the germline V gene are DFQATT and SNEGSKA (reference sequence). This CDR3 comprises 12 residues. V shed 3 bases and J 2 bases; nucleotides not matched to a gene: 0.

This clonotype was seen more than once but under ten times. DNA for the CDR3: TGCGCCAGCAGCCAAGGGAGGGGCACCGGGGAGCTGTTTTTT. It translates to CASSQGRGTGELFF. The chain couples TRBV4-1 to TRBJ2-2, with D possibly being TRBD2 (6 bases). The V end lost 1 base, the J end lost 4 bases, and 7 bases lay between the germline ends. The CDR3 loop spans 14 amino acids. Germline V gene sequence: CDR1 MGHRA, CDR2 YSYEKL.

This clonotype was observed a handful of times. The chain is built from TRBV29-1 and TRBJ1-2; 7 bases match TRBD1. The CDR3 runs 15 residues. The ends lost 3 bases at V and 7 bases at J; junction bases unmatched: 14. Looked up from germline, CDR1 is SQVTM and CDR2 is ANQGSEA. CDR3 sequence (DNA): TGCAGCGTTGACGTGACAGGGACGGCGGGGGCTGGCTACACCTTC. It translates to CSVDVTGTAGAGYTF.

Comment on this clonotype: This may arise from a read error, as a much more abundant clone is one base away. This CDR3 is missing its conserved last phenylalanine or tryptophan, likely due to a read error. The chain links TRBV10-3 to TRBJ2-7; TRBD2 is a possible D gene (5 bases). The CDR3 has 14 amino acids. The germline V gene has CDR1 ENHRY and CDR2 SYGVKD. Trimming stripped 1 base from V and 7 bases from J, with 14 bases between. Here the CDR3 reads CAISELAAAGEQYY. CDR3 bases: TGTGCCATCAGTGAGTTGGCAGCCGCGGGTGAGCAGTACTAC.

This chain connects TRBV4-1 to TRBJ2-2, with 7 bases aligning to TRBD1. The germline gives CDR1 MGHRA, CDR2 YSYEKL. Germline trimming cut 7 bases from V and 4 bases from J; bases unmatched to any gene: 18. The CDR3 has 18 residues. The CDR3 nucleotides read TGCGCCAGCATGAACTACCGGACAGGCCATCGGGGCACCGGGGAGCTGTTTTTT. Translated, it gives CASMNYRTGHRGTGELFF.

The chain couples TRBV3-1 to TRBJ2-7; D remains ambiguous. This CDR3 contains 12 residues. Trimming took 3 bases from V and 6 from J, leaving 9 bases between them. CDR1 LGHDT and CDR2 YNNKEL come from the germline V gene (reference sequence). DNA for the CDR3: TGTGCCAGCAGCCATCATGCTGGCGAGCAGTACGTC. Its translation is CASSHHAGEQYV.

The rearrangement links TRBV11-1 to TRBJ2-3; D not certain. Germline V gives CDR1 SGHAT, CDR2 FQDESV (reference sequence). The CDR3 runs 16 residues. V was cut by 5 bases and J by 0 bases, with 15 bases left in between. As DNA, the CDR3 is TGTGCCAGCAGCCCCCGCCGGACGGGTAGCACAGATACGCAGTATTTT. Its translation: CASSPRRTGSTDTQYF.

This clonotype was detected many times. The CDR3 DNA reads as TGTGCCAGCAGTCCCGAGATATCCGGGGAGCTGTTTTTT. Its protein is CASSPEISGELFF. The chain uses TRBV2 and TRBJ2-2; D remains ambiguous. Germline values: CDR1 SNHLY, CDR2 FYNNEI. V was shortened by 5 bases and J by 6 bases, with 10 bases between the two germline ends. There are 13 residues in the CDR3.

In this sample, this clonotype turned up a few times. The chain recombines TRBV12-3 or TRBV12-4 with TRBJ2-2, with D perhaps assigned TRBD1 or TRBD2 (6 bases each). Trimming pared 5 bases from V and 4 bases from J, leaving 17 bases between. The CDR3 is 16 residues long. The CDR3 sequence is CASSPKGGAGTGELFF. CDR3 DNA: TGTGCCAGCAGTCCAAAGGGGGGAGCGGGCACCGGGGAGCTGTTTTTT.

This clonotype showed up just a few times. In nucleotides, the CDR3 is TGTGCCATCAGCAACCGGGACATCAGCACAGATACGCAGTATTTT. This encodes CAISNRDISTDTQYF. V and J are TRBV10-3 and TRBJ2-3; D might be TRBD1 (6 bases). Trimming pared 6 bases from V and 0 bases from J, leaving 13 bases between. In germline, CDR1 is ENHRY, CDR2 SYGVKD. This CDR3 contains 15 residues.

CDR3 in amino acids: CASSLDLAGVRNEQFF. The CDR3 bases are TGCGCCAGCAGCTTGGATCTAGCGGGAGTGCGCAATGAGCAGTTCTTC. This chain connects TRBV5-1 to TRBJ2-1, with 10 bases aligning to TRBD2. From germline, CDR1 is SGHRS and CDR2 YFSETQ. The junction had 6 bases not matched to a gene; V was cut back by 0 bases and J by 6 bases. CDR3 length: 16 residues.

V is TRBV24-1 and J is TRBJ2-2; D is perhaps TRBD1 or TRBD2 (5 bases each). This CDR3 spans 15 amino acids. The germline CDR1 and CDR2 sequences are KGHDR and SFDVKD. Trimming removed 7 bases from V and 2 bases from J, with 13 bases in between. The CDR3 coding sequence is TGTGCCACCAGAGAGACGGGACCCAACACCGGGGAGCTGTTTTTT. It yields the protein CATRETGPNTGELFF.

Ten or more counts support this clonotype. In DNA, the CDR3 is TGCAGTGCTAGAGACCGAGACAGGGGAAGACCTGAAGCTTTCTTT. This translates into CSARDRDRGRPEAFF. J is TRBJ1-1 and V is TRBV20-1, with 8 bases aligning to TRBD1. The CDR3 spans 15 residues. J was trimmed by 6 bases and V by 0 bases; bases with no gene match: 9. Germline V gene lookup returns CDR1 DFQATT and CDR2 SNEGSKA (reference sequence).

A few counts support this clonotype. The CDR3 nucleotides are TGCAGTGCTAGAGGGACTAGCGGGAGAGCTGAGCAGTTCTTC. Translated: CSARGTSGRAEQFF. The chain combines TRBV20-1 with TRBJ2-1; 13 bases are shared with TRBD2. The J segment lost 9 bases and the V segment lost 1 base, leaving 3 bases of the junction unmatched. The CDR3 has 14 residues. The germline V gene encodes CDR1 DFQATT and CDR2 SNEGSKA (reference sequence).

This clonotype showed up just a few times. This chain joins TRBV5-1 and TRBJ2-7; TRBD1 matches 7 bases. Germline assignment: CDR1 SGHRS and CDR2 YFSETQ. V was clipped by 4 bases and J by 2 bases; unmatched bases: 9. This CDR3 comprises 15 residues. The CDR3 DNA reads TGCGCCAGCAGCCGGGACAGCTCGTCAACCTACGAGCAGTACGTC. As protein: CASSRDSSSTYEQYV.

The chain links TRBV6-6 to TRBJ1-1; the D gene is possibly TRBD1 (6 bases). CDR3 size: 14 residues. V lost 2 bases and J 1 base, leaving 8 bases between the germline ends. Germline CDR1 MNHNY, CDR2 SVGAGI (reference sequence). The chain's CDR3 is CASSYKGGNTEAFF. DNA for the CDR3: TGTGCCAGCAGTTACAAAGGGGGGAACACTGAAGCTTTCTTT.

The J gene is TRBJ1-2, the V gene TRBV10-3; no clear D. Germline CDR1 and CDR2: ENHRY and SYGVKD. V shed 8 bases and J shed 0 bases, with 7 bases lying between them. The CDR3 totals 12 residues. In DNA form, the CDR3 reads TGTGCCATCGCTGGGGCTAACTATGGCTACACCTTC. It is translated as CAIAGANYGYTF.